This entry describes one T cell receptor (beta chain). Its antigen remains unidentified. These data are taken from a study of cytomegalovirus exposure and HLA in healthy donors. Study context: The same platform was used for the 95 to 150 validation repertoires and the 650 to 800 first-cohort repertoires, a later analysis reported.

Findings and caveats of the study: Reportedly, diagnosis of cytomegalovirus status by the classifier showed high specificity and sensitivity.

Sequencing used immunoSEQ multiplex PCR; TCRdb keeps in-frame clones, though not all of them. The data show about 160,000 clones, 70% to 90% seen once. V lost 0 bases, J lost 0 bases, and 13 bases lay in between. The germline CDR1 and CDR2 sequences are GTSNPN and SVGIG (reference sequence). The CDR3 has 16 amino acids. The receptor's source is a woman aged 25-40 years in good health and CMV-seronegative. Sequencing was done on a sample of PBMCs. The chain is built from TRBV30 and TRBJ2-3; no clear D. The CDR3 sequence is CAWSVLGGSSTDTQYF. DNA for the CDR3: TGTGCCTGGAGTGTACTTGGCGGCTCAAGCACAGATACGCAGTATTTT.